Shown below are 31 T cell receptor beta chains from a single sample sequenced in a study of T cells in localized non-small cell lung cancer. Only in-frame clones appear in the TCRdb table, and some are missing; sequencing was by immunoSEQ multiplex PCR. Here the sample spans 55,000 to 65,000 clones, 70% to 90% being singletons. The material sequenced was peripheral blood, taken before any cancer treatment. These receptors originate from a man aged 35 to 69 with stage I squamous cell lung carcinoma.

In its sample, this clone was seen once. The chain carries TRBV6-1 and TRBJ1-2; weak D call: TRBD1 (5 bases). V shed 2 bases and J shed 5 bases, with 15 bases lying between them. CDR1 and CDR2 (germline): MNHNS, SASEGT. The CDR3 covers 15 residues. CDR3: CASSERGRRGYGYTF. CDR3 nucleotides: TGTGCCAGCAGTGAACGGGGTAGGAGGGGTTATGGCTACACCTTC.

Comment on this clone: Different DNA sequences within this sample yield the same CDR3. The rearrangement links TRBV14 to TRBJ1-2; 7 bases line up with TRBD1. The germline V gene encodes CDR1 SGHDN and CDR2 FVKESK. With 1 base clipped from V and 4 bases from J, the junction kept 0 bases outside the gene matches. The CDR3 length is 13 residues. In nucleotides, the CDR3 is TGTGCCAGCAGCCAAGGACAGGGCTATGGCTACACCTTC. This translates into CASSQGQGYGYTF. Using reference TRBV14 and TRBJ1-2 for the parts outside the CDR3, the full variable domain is EAGVTQFPSHSVIEKGQTVTLRCDPISGHDNLYWYRRVMGKEIKFLLHFVKESKQDESGMPNNRFLAERTGGTYSTLKVQPAELEDSGVYFCASSQGQGYGYTFGSGTRLTVV.

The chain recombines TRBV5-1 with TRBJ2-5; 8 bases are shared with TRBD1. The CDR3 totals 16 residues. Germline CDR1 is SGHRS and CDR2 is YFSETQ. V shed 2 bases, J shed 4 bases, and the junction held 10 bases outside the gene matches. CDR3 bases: TGCGCCAGCAGCTTTCTTCATCAGGGGGCCCCAGAGACCCAGTACTTC. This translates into CASSFLHQGAPETQYF.

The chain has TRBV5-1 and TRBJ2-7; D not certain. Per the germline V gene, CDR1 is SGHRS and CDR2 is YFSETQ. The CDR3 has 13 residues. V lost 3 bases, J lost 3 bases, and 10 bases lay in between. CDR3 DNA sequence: TGCGCCAGCAGCTCCCCAGACCGCTACGAGCAGTACTTC. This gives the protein CASSSPDRYEQYF.

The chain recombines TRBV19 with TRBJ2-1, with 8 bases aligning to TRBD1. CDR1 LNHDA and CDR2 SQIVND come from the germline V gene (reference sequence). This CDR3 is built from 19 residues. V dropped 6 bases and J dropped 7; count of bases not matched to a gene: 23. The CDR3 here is CASSSLVLQGAVSTNEQFF. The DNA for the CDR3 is TGTGCCAGTAGCTCCCTCGTTCTCCAGGGGGCTGTCAGTACAAATGAGCAGTTCTTC.

CDR3 residues: CASTGAQRAGGYTF. The CDR3 DNA reads TGTGCCAGCACGGGTGCCCAACGAGCGGGGGGCTACACCTTC. The rearrangement joins TRBV6-6 to TRBJ1-2, with unresolved D. Germline CDR1 reads MNHNY; CDR2 reads SVGAGI (reference sequence). The CDR3 length is 14 residues. Deletions cut 7 bases from V and 8 bases from J, with 20 bases between.

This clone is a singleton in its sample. The CDR3 DNA is TGTGCCTGGGCTGACAGGGATTATGGCTACACCTTC. Protein sequence: CAWADRDYGYTF. The V gene is TRBV30, the J gene TRBJ1-2; TRBD1 aligns across 7 bases. The CDR3 is 12 residues long. V shed 5 bases, J shed 5 bases, and the junction held 5 bases outside the gene matches. From germline, CDR1 is GTSNPN and CDR2 SVGIG (reference sequence).

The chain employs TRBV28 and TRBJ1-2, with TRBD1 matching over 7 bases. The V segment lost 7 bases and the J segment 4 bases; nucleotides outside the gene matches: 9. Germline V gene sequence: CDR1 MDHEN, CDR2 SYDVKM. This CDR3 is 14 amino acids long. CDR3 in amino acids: CASNSAGQTYGYTF. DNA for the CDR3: TGTGCCAGCAATTCCGCGGGACAGACCTATGGCTACACCTTC.

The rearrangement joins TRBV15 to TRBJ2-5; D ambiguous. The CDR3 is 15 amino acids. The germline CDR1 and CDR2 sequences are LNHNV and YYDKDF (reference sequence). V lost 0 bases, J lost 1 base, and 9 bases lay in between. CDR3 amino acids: CATSRDQGPQETQYF. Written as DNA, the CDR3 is TGTGCCACCAGCAGAGATCAAGGCCCCCAAGAGACCCAGTACTTC.

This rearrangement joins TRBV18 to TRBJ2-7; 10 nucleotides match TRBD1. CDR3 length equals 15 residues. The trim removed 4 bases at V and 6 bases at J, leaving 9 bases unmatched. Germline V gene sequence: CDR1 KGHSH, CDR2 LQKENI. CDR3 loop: CASSHPTGGYREQYF. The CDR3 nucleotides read TGTGCCAGCTCACACCCGACAGGGGGCTACCGCGAGCAGTACTTC.

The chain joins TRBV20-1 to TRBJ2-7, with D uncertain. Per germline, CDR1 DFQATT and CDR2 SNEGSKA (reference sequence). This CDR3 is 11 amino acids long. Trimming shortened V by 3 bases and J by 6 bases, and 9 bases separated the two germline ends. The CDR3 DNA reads TGCAGTGCTAGGAGTCGGCCCGAGCAGTACTTC. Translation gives CSARSRPEQYF.

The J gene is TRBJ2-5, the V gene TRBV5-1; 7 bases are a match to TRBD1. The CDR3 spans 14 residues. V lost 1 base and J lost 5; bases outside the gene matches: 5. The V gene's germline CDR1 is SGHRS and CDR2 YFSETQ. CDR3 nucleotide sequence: TGCGCCAGCAGCTTGAGCGGCAGGGGGGAGACCCAGTACTTC. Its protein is CASSLSGRGETQYF.

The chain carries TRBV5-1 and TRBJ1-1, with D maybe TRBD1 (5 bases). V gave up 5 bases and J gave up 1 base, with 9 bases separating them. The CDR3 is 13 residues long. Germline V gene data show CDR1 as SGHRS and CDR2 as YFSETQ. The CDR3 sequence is CASRTTGNTEAFF. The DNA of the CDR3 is TGCGCCAGCAGGACTACAGGGAACACTGAAGCTTTCTTT.

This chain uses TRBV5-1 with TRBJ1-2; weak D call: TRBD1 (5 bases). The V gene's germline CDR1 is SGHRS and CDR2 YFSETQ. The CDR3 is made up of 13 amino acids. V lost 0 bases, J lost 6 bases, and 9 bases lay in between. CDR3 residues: CASSLVTEDGYTF. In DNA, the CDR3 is TGCGCCAGCAGCTTGGTGACAGAGGATGGCTACACCTTC.

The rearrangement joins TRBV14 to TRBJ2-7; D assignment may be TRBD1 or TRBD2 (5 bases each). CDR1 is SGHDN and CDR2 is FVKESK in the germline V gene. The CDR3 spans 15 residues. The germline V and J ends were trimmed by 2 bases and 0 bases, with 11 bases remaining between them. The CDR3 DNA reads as TGTGCCAGCAGCCAATCGGGGCTGTCCTCCTACGAGCAGTACTTC. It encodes CASSQSGLSSYEQYF.

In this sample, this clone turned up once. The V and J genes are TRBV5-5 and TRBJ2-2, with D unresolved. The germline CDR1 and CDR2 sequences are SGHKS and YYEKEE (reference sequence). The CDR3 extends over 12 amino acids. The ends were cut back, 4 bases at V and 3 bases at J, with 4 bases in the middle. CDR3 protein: CASSRYTGELFF. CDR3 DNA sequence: TGTGCCAGCAGCCGGTACACCGGGGAGCTGTTTTTT.

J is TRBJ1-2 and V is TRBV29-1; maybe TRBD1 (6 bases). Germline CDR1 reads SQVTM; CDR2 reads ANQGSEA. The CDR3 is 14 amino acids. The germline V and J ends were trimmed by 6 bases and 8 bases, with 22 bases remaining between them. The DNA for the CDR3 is TGCAGCGTGGACGACACAGGGACCGCTAGGGGCTACACCTTC. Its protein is CSVDDTGTARGYTF.

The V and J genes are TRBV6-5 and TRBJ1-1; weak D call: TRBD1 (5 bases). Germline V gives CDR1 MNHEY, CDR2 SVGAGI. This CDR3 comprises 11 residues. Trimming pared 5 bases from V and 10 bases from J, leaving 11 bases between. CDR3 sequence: CASSEGLVAFF. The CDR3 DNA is TGTGCCAGCAGTGAGGGGTTGGTAGCTTTCTTT.

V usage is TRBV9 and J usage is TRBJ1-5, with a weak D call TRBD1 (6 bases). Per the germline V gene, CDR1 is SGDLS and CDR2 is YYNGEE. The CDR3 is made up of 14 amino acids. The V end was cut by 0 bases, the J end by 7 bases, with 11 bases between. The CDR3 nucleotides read TGTGCCAGCAGCGTAGCAGGGGTCGGGCAGCCCCAGCATTTT. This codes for CASSVAGVGQPQHF.

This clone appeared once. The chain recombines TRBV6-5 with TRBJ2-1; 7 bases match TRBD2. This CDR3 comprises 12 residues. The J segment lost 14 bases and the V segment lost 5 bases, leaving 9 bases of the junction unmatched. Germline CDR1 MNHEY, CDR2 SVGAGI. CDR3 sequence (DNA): TGTGCCAGCAGTACGGTCGCGGGGGATAAGTTCTTC. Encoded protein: CASSTVAGDKFF.

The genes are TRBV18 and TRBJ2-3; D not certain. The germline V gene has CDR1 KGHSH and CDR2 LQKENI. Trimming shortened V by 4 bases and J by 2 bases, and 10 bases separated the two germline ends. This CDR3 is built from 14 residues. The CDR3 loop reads CASSLSRATDTQYF. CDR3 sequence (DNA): TGTGCCAGCTCACTTAGCCGGGCCACAGATACGCAGTATTTT.

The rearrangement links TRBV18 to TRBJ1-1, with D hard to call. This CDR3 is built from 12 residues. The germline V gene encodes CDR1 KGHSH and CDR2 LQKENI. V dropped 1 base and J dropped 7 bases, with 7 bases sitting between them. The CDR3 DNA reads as TGTGCCAGCTCACCACAGCCCATTGAAGCTTTCTTT. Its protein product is CASSPQPIEAFF.

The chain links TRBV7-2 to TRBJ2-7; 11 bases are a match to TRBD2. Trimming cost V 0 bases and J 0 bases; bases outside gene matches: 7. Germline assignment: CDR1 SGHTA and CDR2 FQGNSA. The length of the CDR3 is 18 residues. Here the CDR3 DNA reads TGTGCCAGCAGCTTAGCGCTTTCAGGGACTAGCGGCTCCTACGAGCAGTACTTC. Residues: CASSLALSGTSGSYEQYF. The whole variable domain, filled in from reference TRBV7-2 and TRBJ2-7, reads GAGVSQSPSNKVTEKGKDVELRCDPISGHTALYWYRQSLGQGLEFLIYFQGNSAPDKSGLPSDRFSAERTGGSVSTLTIQRTQQEDSAVYLCASSLALSGTSGSYEQYFGPGTRLTVT.

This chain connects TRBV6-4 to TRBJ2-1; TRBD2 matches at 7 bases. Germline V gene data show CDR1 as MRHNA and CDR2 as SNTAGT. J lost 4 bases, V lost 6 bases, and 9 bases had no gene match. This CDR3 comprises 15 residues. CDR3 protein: CASSPEHGGYNEQFF. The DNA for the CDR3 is TGTGCCAGCAGCCCCGAGCACGGGGGGTACAATGAGCAGTTCTTC.

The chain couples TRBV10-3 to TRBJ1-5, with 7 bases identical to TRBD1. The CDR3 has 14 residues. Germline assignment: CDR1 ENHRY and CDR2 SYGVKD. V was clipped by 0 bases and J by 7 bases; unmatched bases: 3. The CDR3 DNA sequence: TGTGCCATCAGTGAGTCGGACAGGAGCCAGCCCCAGCATTTT. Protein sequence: CAISESDRSQPQHF.

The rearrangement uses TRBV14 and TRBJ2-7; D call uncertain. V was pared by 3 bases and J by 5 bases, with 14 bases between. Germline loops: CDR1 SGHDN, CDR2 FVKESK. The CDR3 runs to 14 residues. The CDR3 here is CASSHGLGYNEQYF. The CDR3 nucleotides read TGTGCCAGCAGCCACGGGCTAGGATATAACGAGCAGTACTTC.

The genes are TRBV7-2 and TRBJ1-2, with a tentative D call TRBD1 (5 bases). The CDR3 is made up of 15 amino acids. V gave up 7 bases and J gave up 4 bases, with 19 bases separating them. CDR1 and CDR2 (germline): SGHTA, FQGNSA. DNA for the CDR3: TGTGCCAGCACCCCGGGCGGAGGGGCGGGCTATGGCTACACCTTC. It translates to CASTPGGGAGYGYTF.

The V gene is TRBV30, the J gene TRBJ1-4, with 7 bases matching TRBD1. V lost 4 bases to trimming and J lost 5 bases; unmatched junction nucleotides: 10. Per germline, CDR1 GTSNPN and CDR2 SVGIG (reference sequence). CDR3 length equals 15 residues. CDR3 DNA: TGTGCCTGGACATCCGGGACAGATGAGAATGAAAAACTGTTTTTT. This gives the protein CAWTSGTDENEKLFF.

This CDR3 is CASSPQGRDYGYTF. The CDR3 DNA follows: TGCGCCAGCAGCCCTCAGGGTCGGGACTATGGCTACACCTTC. The chain combines TRBV5-1 with TRBJ1-2; the D gene is possibly TRBD1 (5 bases). Trimming took 4 bases from V and 3 from J, leaving 13 bases between them. This CDR3 region has 14 residues. From germline, CDR1 is SGHRS and CDR2 YFSETQ.

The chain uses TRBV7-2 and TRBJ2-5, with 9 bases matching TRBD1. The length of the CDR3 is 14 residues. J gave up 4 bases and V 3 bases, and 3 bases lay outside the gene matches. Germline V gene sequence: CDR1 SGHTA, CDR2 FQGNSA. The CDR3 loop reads CASSFQTGGETQYF. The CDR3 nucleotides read TGTGCCAGCAGCTTTCAGACAGGGGGAGAGACCCAGTACTTC.

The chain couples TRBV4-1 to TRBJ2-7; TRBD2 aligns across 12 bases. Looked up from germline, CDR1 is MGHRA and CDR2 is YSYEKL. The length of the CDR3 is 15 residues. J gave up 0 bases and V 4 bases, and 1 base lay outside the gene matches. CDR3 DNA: TGCGCCAGCAGCCCGACTAGCGGGAGCTCCTACGAGCAGTACTTC. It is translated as CASSPTSGSSYEQYF.